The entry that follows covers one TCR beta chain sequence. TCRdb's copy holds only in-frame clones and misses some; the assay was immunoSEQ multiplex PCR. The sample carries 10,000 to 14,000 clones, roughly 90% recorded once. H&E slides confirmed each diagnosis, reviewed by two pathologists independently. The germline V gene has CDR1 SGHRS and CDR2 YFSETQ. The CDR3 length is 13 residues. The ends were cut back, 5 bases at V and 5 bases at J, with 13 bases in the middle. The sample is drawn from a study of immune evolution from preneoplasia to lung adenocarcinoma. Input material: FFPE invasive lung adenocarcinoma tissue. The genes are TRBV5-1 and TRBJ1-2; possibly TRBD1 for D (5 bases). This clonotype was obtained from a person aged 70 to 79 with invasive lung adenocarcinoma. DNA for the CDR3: TGCGCCAGCAGGGCCGGGACCGTTTATGGCTACACCTTC. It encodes CASRAGTVYGYTF.